A selection of T cell receptor beta chains follows, all from one sample in a study of early T cells in non-severe SARS-CoV-2 infection. TCRdb fed the 5' RACE reads into MiXCR, producing one record per CDR3 protein. Of tens of thousands of distinct CDR3 sequences in the sample, about 13% are singletons; the top ten hold around 1.2%. The sequenced sample was whole blood. The origin of the receptors is an adult who was a healthcare worker with PCR-confirmed SARS-CoV-2 infection or an uninfected control (not recorded which). The CDR3 runs from the conserved cysteine through the conserved F or W. D genes are given only for firm matches. A row's size may be missing; if present it is once, few, many or a size class.

D gene	clone size	J gene	CDR3 length	V gene	CDR3 protein	CDR3 DNA
TRBD1	many	TRBJ2-1	15	TRBV12-3/TRBV12-4	CASSNRGGKNNEQFF	TGTGCCAGCAGTAACAGGGGTGGGAAAAATAATGAGCAGTTCTTC
TRBD2	-	TRBJ2-2	18	TRBV20-1	CSARDSVRAGVNTGELFF	TGCAGTGCTAGAGATTCAGTGAGAGCGGGAGTTAACACCGGGGAGCTGTTTTTT
-	many	TRBJ2-7	14	TRBV28	CASSQGLASSVQYF	TGTGCCAGCAGCCAAGGCCTGGCTTCGTCCGTGCAGTACTTC
TRBD2	few	TRBJ2-1	15	TRBV3-1	CASSLGLAGPNEQFF	TGTGCCAGCAGTCTGGGACTAGCGGGGCCTAATGAGCAGTTCTTC
-	-	TRBJ1-4	11	TRBV6-5	CASSWEGKLFF	TGTGCCAGCAGTTGGGAGGGAAAACTGTTTTTT
-	-	TRBJ1-1	14	TRBV5-1	CASSFSIEGTEAFF	TGCGCCAGCAGCTTTAGTATCGAGGGGACTGAAGCTTTCTTT
-	-	TRBJ2-7	14	TRBV28	CASSSPGTSYEQYF	TGTGCCAGCAGTTCACCCGGGACGTCCTACGAGCAGTACTTC
-	-	TRBJ2-2	14	TRBV6-2/TRBV6-3	CASSYPQGTGELFF	TGTGCCAGCAGTTATCCACAGGGCACCGGGGAGCTGTTTTTT
-	few	TRBJ2-3	14	TRBV29-1	CSVEDPGAPDTQYF	TGCAGCGTTGAAGATCCGGGGGCGCCAGATACGCAGTATTTT
-	many	TRBJ2-1	11	TRBV6-4	CASSEGPEQFF	TGTGCCAGCAGTGAAGGCCCCGAGCAGTTCTTC
TRBD1	many	TRBJ1-2	17	TRBV28	CASSFPPGAGGGYGYTF	TGTGCCAGCTCCTTCCCCCCGGGGGCAGGGGGTGGCTATGGCTACACCTTC
-	-	TRBJ2-4	14	TRBV20-1	CSVVGGRAKNIQYF	TGCAGTGTCGTGGGGGGAAGAGCCAAAAACATTCAGTACTTC
TRBD1	few	TRBJ2-7	12	TRBV29-1	CSVGDRGYEQYF	TGCAGCGTGGGAGACAGGGGCTACGAGCAGTACTTC
TRBD2	few	TRBJ2-2	14	TRBV29-1	CSVGSGGATGELFF	TGCAGCGTTGGTAGCGGGGGAGCCACCGGGGAGCTGTTTTTT
-	many	TRBJ1-1	13	TRBV28	CASSLGKDTEAFF	TGTGCCAGCAGTTTAGGGAAAGACACTGAAGCTTTCTTT
-	few	TRBJ1-1	12	TRBV29-1	CSGGDLNTEAFF	TGCAGCGGAGGGGACTTGAACACTGAAGCTTTCTTT
TRBD2	few	TRBJ2-3	15	TRBV12-3/TRBV12-4	CASSLGEGAGDTQYF	TGTGCCAGCAGTTTGGGGGAGGGTGCTGGAGATACGCAGTATTTT
-	-	TRBJ2-3	16	TRBV24-1	CATSDPPRTSTDTQYF	TGTGCCACCAGTGACCCACCGCGGACCAGCACAGATACGCAGTATTTT
TRBD2	-	TRBJ2-7	13	TRBV7-9	CATSGTRWYEQYF	TGTGCAACCTCCGGGACTAGATGGTACGAGCAGTACTTC
-	few	TRBJ1-6	13	TRBV27	CASSLNVYSPLHF	TGTGCCAGCAGTTTAAATGTTTATTCACCCCTCCACTTT
-	many	TRBJ2-1	17	TRBV20-1	CSASQRAPGFLVNEQFF	TGCAGTGCTAGTCAGCGGGCTCCAGGGTTTTTAGTCAATGAGCAGTTCTTC
-	-	TRBJ1-2	11	TRBV29-1	CSVGGGYGYTF	TGCAGCGTTGGGGGAGGCTATGGCTACACCTTC
-	many	TRBJ1-2	16	TRBV9	CASSVEGDPAFYGYTF	TGTGCCAGCAGCGTAGAAGGAGATCCCGCTTTCTATGGCTACACCTTC